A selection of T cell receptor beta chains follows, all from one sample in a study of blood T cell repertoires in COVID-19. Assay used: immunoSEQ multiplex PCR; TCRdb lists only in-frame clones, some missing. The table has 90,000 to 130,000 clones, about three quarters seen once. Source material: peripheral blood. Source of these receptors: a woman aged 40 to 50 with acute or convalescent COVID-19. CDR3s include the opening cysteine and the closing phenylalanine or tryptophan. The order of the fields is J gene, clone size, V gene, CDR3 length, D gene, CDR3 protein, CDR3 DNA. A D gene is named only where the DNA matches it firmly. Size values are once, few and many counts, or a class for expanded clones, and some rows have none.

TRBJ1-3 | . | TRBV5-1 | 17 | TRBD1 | CASSDEGQAGVGNTIYF | TGCGCCAGCAGCGATGAGGGACAGGCTGGGGTTGGAAACACCATATATTTT
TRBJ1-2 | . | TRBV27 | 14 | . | CASSPTGFRYGYTF | TGTGCCAGCAGTCCTACAGGGTTTCGATATGGCTACACCTTC
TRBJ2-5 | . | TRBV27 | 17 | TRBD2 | CASSPGRTSGGRETQYF | TGTGCCAGCAGTCCAGGGAGAACTAGCGGGGGGCGAGAGACCCAGTACTTC
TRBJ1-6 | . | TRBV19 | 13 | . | CASSTQGNSPLHF | TGTGCCAGTAGTACACAGGGTAACTCACCCCTCCACTTT
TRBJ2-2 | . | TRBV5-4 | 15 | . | CASSLMASGDGELFF | TGTGCCAGCAGCTTGATGGCGAGCGGCGACGGGGAGCTGTTTTTT
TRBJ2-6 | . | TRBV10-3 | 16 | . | CAISPGNTSGANVLTF | TGTGCCATCAGTCCAGGAAATACTTCTGGGGCCAACGTCCTGACTTTC
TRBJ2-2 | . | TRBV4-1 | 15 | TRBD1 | CASSPGQGFTGELFF | TGCGCCAGCAGCCCGGGACAGGGTTTCACCGGGGAGCTGTTTTTT
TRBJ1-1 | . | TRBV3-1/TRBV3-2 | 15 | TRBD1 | CASSQRLQGGTEAFF | TGTGCCAGCAGCCAGCGGTTACAGGGGGGGACTGAAGCTTTCTTT
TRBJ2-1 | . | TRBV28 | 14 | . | CASSPGWSYNEQFF | TGTGCCAGCAGCCCGGGTTGGTCCTACAATGAGCAGTTCTTC
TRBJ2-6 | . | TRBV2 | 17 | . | CASSYKTTGSGANVLTF | TGTGCCAGCAGTTACAAAACGACAGGCTCTGGGGCCAACGTCCTGACTTTC
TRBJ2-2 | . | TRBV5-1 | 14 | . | CASSEGQITGELFF | TGCGCCAGCTCGGAGGGGCAGATCACCGGGGAGCTGTTTTTT
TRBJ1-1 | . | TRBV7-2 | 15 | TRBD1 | CASSLAPGQFLEAFF | TGTGCCAGCAGCTTAGCTCCGGGACAGTTCCTTGAAGCTTTCTTT
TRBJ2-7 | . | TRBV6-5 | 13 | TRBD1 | CASKLDRGYEQYF | TGTGCCAGCAAACTAGACAGGGGCTACGAGCAGTACTTC
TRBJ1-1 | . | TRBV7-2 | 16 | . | CASSPGGRLGGTEAFF | TGTGCCAGCAGCCCCGGGGGACGCTTGGGGGGCACTGAAGCTTTCTTT
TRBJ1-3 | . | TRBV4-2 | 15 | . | CASSLNIGAGNTIYF | TGTGCCAGCAGCCTCAATATAGGGGCTGGAAACACCATATATTTT
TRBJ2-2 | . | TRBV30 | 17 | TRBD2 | CAWRSRTSGGDAGELFF | TGTGCCTGGAGGTCCCGGACTAGCGGGGGGGACGCCGGGGAGCTGTTTTTT
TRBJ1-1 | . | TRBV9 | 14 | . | CASSVTVGDTEAFF | TGTGCCAGCAGCGTGACGGTAGGGGACACTGAAGCTTTCTTT
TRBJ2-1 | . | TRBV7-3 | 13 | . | CASSSGHYNEQFF | TGTGCCAGCAGCTCAGGACACTACAATGAGCAGTTCTTC
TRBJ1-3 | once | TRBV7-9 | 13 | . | CASSESSGNTIYF | TGTGCCAGCAGCGAGAGCTCTGGAAACACCATATATTTT
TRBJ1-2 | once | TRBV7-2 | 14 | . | CASAPGGASYGYTF | TGTGCCAGCGCGCCGGGGGGCGCAAGCTATGGCTACACCTTC
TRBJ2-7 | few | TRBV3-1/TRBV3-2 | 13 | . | CASSLRGAYEQYF | TGTGCCAGCAGCTTACGGGGAGCCTACGAGCAGTACTTC
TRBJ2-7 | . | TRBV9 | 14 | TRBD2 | CASSASGGAGAQYF | TGTGCCAGCAGCGCTAGCGGGGGGGCGGGGGCGCAGTACTTC
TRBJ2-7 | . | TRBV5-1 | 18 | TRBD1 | CASSTTLILGQGAVEQYF | TGCGCCAGCAGCACTACCCTAATATTGGGACAGGGTGCGGTGGAGCAGTACTTC
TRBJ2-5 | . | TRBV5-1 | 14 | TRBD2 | CASSLQGGGETQYF | TGCGCCAGCAGCTTGCAGGGCGGGGGGGAGACCCAGTACTTC
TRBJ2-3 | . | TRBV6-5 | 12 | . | CASRRGTDTQYF | TGTGCCAGCAGGAGGGGCACAGATACGCAGTATTTT
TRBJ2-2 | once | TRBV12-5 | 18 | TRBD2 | CASGLGPAGGPNTGELFF | TGTGCTAGTGGTTTAGGTCCAGCGGGGGGTCCTAACACCGGGGAGCTGTTTTTT
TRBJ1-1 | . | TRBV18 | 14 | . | CASSPQGMNTEAFF | TGTGCCAGCTCACCCCAGGGGATGAACACTGAAGCTTTCTTT
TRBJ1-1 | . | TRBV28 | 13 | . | CASTMTLNTEAFF | TGTGCCAGCACCATGACATTGAACACTGAAGCTTTCTTT
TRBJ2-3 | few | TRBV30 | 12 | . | CAWRGVTDTQYF | TGTGCCTGGAGAGGGGTAACAGATACGCAGTATTTT
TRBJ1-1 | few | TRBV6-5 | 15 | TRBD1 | CASSRTTGGVTEAFF | TGTGCCAGCAGCCGTACCACAGGGGGCGTCACTGAAGCTTTCTTT
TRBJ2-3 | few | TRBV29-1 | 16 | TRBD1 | CSVDPRDSRRSDTQYF | TGCAGCGTAGATCCTAGGGACAGTCGTCGATCGGATACGCAGTATTTT
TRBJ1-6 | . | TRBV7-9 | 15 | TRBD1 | CASSGDGQVESPLHF | TGTGCCAGCAGCGGTGATGGACAGGTTGAATCACCCCTCCACTTT
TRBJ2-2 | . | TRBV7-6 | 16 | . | CASSLAVGGNTGELFF | TGTGCCAGCAGCTTAGCGGTCGGGGGTAACACCGGGGAGCTGTTTTTT
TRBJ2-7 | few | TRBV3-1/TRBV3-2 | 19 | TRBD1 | CASSPKGQGSGGEIYEQYF | TGTGCCAGCAGCCCCAAGGGACAGGGTAGCGGTGGTGAGATCTACGAGCAGTACTTC
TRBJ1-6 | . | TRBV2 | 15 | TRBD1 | CASLDRGTYNSPLHF | TGTGCCAGCCTGGACAGGGGAACCTATAATTCACCCCTCCACTTT